This passage covers 20 T cell receptor beta chains from one sample sequenced in a study of CD8 T cells in ankylosing spondylitis. For these TCRs, the target antigens are not known. Study-level points and caveats: The study identified a TCR beta motif of about eight highly homologous variants that appeared characteristic of ankylosing spondylitis blood.

TCRdb re-called the 5' RACE reads with MiXCR, one entry per CDR3 protein. The sample has about 510,000 distinct CDR3 sequences, over 4% seen once. The material sequenced was blood, either unsorted or a sorted T cell fraction (not recorded which). These receptor sequences come from a male donor with ankylosing spondylitis.

This clonotype was seen at least ten times. The chain carries TRBV4-2 and TRBJ1-1, with a possible D match to TRBD1 (6 bases). Germline V lookup: CDR1 LGHNA, CDR2 YNFKEQ. The CDR3 length is 14 residues. Trimming took 5 bases from V and 9 from J, leaving 19 bases between them. The CDR3 DNA follows: TGTGCCAGCAGCTCCATCCCGGGACAACCCAAAGCTTTCTTT. It encodes CASSSIPGQPKAFF.

This clonotype was observed at least ten times. The chain is built from TRBV18 and TRBJ2-1; weak D call: TRBD2 (5 bases). This CDR3 comprises 16 residues. The germline CDR1 and CDR2 sequences are KGHSH and LQKENI. V shed 3 bases and J shed 4 bases, with 16 bases lying between them. CDR3 DNA sequence: TGTGCCAGCTCACCTGGGTCGGCTAGCTGGTACAATGAGCAGTTCTTC. It yields the protein CASSPGSASWYNEQFF.

This clonotype has more than one count but fewer than ten. The chain joins TRBV18 to TRBJ2-1, with 12 nucleotides matching TRBD2. The CDR3 sequence is 19 residues long. V trimming: 6 bases; J trimming: 0 bases; junction bases outside the gene matches: 12. The V gene's germline CDR1 is KGHSH and CDR2 LQKENI. In nucleotides, the CDR3 is TGTGCCAGCTCTCCGGGACTAGCGGGTGCCGTTAGCTCCTACAATGAGCAGTTCTTC. This translates into CASSPGLAGAVSSYNEQFF.

This clonotype was detected ten times or more. J is TRBJ2-7 and V is TRBV27, with TRBD1 matching over 8 bases. CDR1 is MNHEY and CDR2 is SMNVEV in the germline V gene (reference sequence). V was clipped by 9 bases and J by 2 bases; unmatched bases: 9. The CDR3 loop spans 14 amino acids. The CDR3 protein is CASRLQGGTYEQYF. The CDR3 DNA reads TGTGCCAGTAGACTACAGGGGGGAACCTACGAGCAGTACTTC.

This clonotype was observed at least ten times. This sequence joins TRBV20-1 and TRBJ2-3; either TRBD1 or TRBD2 may supply D (5 bases each). This CDR3 contains 14 residues. Germline CDR1 and CDR2: DFQATT and SNEGSKA (reference sequence). With 8 bases removed from V and 0 bases from J, the gap between germline ends came to 15 bases. The CDR3 loop reads CSSRRGASTDTQYF. In nucleotides, the CDR3 is TGCAGTTCCCGACGAGGGGCGAGCACAGATACGCAGTATTTT.

The chain recombines TRBV27 with TRBJ2-7; D possibly corresponds to TRBD2 (6 bases). Deletions cut 3 bases from V and 0 bases from J, with 12 bases between. Germline assignment: CDR1 MNHEY and CDR2 SMNVEV (reference sequence). CDR3 size: 15 residues. This chain's CDR3 is CASSFTGVPSYEQYF. The CDR3 region has the DNA TGTGCCAGCAGTTTTACGGGGGTTCCCTCCTACGAGCAGTACTTC.

This clonotype was seen at least ten times. This chain uses TRBV29-1 with TRBJ2-1; D is perhaps TRBD1 or TRBD2 (5 bases each). Trimming took off 3 bases at V and 12 bases at J, with 15 bases between the two ends. CDR3 length: 12 amino acids. CDR1 and CDR2 (germline): SQVTM, ANQGSEA. The CDR3 DNA sequence: TGCAGCGTTGAGTCCGGGACGGTCGGGCAGTTCTTC. Translated, it gives CSVESGTVGQFF.

This clonotype came up once. The V call is TRBV29-1, the J call TRBJ2-7, with 7 bases that match TRBD2. Germline V lookup: CDR1 SQVTM, CDR2 ANQGSEA. V lost 0 bases, J lost 2 bases, and 10 bases stayed unmatched. CDR3 length equals 16 residues. The CDR3 protein is CSVEERGSGYPYEQYF. CDR3 coding DNA: TGCAGCGTTGAAGAAAGAGGTAGCGGGTATCCCTACGAGCAGTACTTC.

Many counts were recorded for this clonotype. The gene calls are TRBV6-6 and TRBJ1-2; D unclear. CDR1 and CDR2 (germline): MNHNY, SVGAGI (reference sequence). V dropped 8 bases and J dropped 8 bases, with 15 bases sitting between them. The CDR3 runs to 12 residues. In nucleotides, the CDR3 is TGTGCCAGCCGGGATCCATTGCGGGGCTACACCTTC. This gives the protein CASRDPLRGYTF.

The table lists this clonotype with many counts. CDR3 amino acids: CASSSSYGTTFEQFF. DNA for the CDR3: TGTGCCAGCAGCTCTAGTTACGGGACTACGTTTGAGCAGTTCTTC. J is TRBJ2-1 and V is TRBV7-9; 7 bases map to TRBD2. Germline values: CDR1 SEHNR, CDR2 FQNEAQ (reference sequence). The CDR3 has 15 amino acids. J was trimmed by 9 bases and V by 4 bases; bases with no gene match: 12.

Many counts were recorded for this clonotype. V and J are TRBV29-1 and TRBJ1-5; a possible D gene is TRBD1 (6 bases). Germline CDR1 is SQVTM and CDR2 is ANQGSEA. V lost 6 bases, J lost 0 bases, and 12 bases lay in between. CDR3 length equals 14 residues. The CDR3 region has the DNA TGCAGCGTGTCCAGGGGAAATAGCAATCAGCCCCAGCATTTT. Amino acid sequence: CSVSRGNSNQPQHF.

There are many counts of this clonotype. The V call is TRBV5-1, the J call TRBJ1-3; D is unclear. Trimming shortened V by 0 bases and J by 6 bases, and 10 bases separated the two germline ends. Germline CDR1 reads SGHRS; CDR2 reads YFSETQ. This CDR3 is built from 14 residues. The CDR3 nucleotides are TGCGCCAGCAGCTTGGATCCAGGCCCAAACACCATATATTTT. The encoded protein is CASSLDPGPNTIYF.

This clonotype has ten or more counts. The gene calls are TRBV6-4 and TRBJ2-2; TRBD1 is a possible D gene (6 bases). CDR1 MRHNA and CDR2 SNTAGT come from the germline V gene. V was cut by 6 bases and J by 4 bases, with 12 bases left in between. There are 14 residues in the CDR3. The CDR3 protein is CASRPDRITGELFF. The DNA of the CDR3 is TGTGCCAGCAGGCCGGACAGAATCACCGGGGAGCTGTTTTTT.

This clonotype was observed at least ten times. The chain links TRBV27 to TRBJ1-2, with 7 bases that match TRBD1. The CDR3 extends over 15 amino acids. J was trimmed by 7 bases and V by 5 bases; bases with no gene match: 13. CDR1 is MNHEY, CDR2 SMNVEV, per germline (reference sequence). The CDR3 protein is CASSGDRTLLGGYTF. The CDR3 nucleotides read TGTGCCAGCAGTGGGGACAGAACCCTATTAGGTGGCTACACCTTC.

This clonotype was picked up many times. This chain uses TRBV28 with TRBJ1-2; 7 bases agree with TRBD1. Germline V gene lookup returns CDR1 MDHEN and CDR2 SYDVKM. The CDR3 spans 14 residues. With 3 bases clipped from V and 4 bases from J, the junction kept 5 bases outside the gene matches. The CDR3 DNA reads TGTGCCAGCAGTTTGCCGGGACAGATCTATGGCTACACCTTC. Protein: CASSLPGQIYGYTF.

This clonotype showed up many times. This chain joins TRBV7-9 and TRBJ1-1; D gene unclear. Between the trimmed V and J ends, which lost 3 bases and 1 base, there was a span of 6 bases. The germline V gene has CDR1 SEHNR and CDR2 FQNEAQ (reference sequence). The CDR3 has 13 amino acids. The CDR3 DNA reads as TGTGCCAGCAGCTTCAGTGAGAACACTGAAGCTTTCTTT. Translated: CASSFSENTEAFF.

In its sample, this clonotype was seen many times. The J gene is TRBJ2-3, the V gene TRBV20-1, with 12 nucleotides matching TRBD2. CDR3 length: 16 residues. Germline lookup yields CDR1 DFQATT and CDR2 SNEGSKA (reference sequence). With 3 bases clipped from V and 6 bases from J, the junction kept 10 bases outside the gene matches. The CDR3 here is CSASQTSGGAGDTQYF. In nucleotides, the CDR3 is TGCAGTGCTAGTCAGACTAGCGGGGGCGCCGGGGATACGCAGTATTTT.

The gene calls are TRBV14 and TRBJ2-1; 11 bases match TRBD1. The CDR3 totals 12 residues. The junction had 2 bases not matched to a gene; V was cut back by 4 bases and J by 12 bases. The V gene's germline CDR1 is SGHDN and CDR2 FVKESK. CDR3 coding DNA: TGTGCCAGCAGCCCAGGGACAGGGGGGCAGTTCTTC. Its protein is CASSPGTGGQFF.

This clonotype was counted at least ten times. This chain joins TRBV5-8 and TRBJ1-5; D perhaps matches TRBD1 (6 bases). Germline CDR1 SGHTS, CDR2 YDEGEE. CDR3 size: 13 residues. V lost 3 bases and J lost 3, with 7 bases in between. CDR3 sequence: CASSWTVNQPQHF. DNA of the CDR3: TGTGCCAGCAGCTGGACAGTCAATCAGCCCCAGCATTTT. Using reference TRBV5-8 and TRBJ1-5 for the parts outside the CDR3, the full variable domain is EAGVTQSPTHLIKTRGQQATLRCSPISGHTSVYWYQQALGLGLQFLLWYDEGEERNRGNFPPRFSGRQFPNYSSELNVNALELEDSALYLCASSWTVNQPQHFGDGTRLSIL.

This clonotype was observed many times. V is TRBV20-1 and J is TRBJ2-3; 8 bases are a match to TRBD2. Germline CDR1 reads DFQATT; CDR2 reads SNEGSKA (reference sequence). V lost 0 bases and J lost 4; bases outside the gene matches: 6. There are 15 residues in the CDR3. The CDR3 nucleotides read TGCAGTGCTAGAGATAGCGGGATGGGGTCAGATACGCAGTATTTT. Protein: CSARDSGMGSDTQYF.